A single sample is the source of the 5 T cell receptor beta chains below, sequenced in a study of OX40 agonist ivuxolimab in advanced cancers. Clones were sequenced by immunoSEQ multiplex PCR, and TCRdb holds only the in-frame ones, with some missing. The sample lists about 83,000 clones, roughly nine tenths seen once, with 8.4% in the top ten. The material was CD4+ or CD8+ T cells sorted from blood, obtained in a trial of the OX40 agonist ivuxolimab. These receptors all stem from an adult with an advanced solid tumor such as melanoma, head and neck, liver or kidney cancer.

CDR3 in amino acids: CASSSTGREQFF. CDR3 in DNA: TGTGCCAGTAGTTCGACGGGTCGTGAGCAGTTCTTC. The chain recombines TRBV19 with TRBJ2-1, with D unresolved. The germline CDR1 and CDR2 sequences are LNHDA and SQIVND (reference sequence). CDR3 length equals 12 residues. Trimming removed 5 bases at V and 9 bases at J, with 11 bases between. The variable domain in full, completed from reference TRBV19 and TRBJ2-1, reads DGGITQSPKYLFRKEGQNVTLSCEQNLNHDAMYWYRQDPGQGLRLIYYSQIVNDFQKGDIAEGYSVSREKKESFPLTVTSAQKNPTAFYLCASSSTGREQFFGPGTRLTVL.

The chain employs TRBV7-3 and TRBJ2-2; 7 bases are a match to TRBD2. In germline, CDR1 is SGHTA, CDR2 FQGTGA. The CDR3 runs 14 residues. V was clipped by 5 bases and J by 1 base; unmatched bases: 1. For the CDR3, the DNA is TGTGCCAGCAGCCCGGGAGGGAACACCGGGGAGCTGTTTTTT. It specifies CASSPGGNTGELFF.

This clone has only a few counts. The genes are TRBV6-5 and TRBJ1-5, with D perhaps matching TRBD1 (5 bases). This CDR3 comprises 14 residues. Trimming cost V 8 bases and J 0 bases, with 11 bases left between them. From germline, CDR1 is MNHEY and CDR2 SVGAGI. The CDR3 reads CASRDAYSNQPQHF. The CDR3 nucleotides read TGTGCCAGCCGGGACGCGTATAGCAATCAGCCCCAGCATTTT.

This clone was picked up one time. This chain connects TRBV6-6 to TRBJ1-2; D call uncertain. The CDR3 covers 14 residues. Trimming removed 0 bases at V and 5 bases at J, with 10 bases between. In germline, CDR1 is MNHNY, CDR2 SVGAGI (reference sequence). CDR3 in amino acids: CASSYSSTSYGYTF. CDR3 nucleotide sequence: TGTGCCAGCAGTTACTCCTCTACCTCTTATGGCTACACCTTC.

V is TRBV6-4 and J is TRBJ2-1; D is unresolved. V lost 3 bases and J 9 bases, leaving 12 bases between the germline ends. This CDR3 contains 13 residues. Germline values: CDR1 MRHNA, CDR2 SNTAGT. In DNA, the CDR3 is TGTGCCAGCAGTGAAGTGGGCGGTGGTGAGCAGTTCTTC. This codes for CASSEVGGGEQFF.